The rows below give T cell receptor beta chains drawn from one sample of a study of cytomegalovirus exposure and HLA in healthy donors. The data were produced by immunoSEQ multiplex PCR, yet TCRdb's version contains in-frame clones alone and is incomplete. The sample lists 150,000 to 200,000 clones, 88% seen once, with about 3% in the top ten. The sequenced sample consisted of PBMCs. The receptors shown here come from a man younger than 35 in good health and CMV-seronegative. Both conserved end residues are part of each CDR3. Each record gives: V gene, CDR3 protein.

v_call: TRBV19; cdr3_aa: CASNPGQGDNSPLHF
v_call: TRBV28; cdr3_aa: CASSPTRAAGDTGELFF
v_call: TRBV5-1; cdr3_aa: CASSSQGWPQETQYF
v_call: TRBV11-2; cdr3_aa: CASSLTGGGEKLFF
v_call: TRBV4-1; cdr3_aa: CASSHGTSEETQYF
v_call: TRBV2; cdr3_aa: CASSEGWGENQPQHF
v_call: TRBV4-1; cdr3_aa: CASSQDPNRVFEKLFF
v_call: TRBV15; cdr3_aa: CATSRAGDIGNTIYF
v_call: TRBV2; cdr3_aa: CASKYSGQETQYF
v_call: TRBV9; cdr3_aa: CASSVADISYEQYF
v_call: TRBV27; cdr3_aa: CATSPPGGAGNEQFF
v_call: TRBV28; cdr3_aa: CASSPQGLGYNEQFF
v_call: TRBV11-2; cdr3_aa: CASSPSDTYSYF
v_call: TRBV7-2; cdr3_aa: CASSPAYEQYF
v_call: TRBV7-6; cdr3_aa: CASSVTGENQPQHF
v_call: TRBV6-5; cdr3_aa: CASSYTLRGSYEQYF
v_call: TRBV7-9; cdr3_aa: CASSLLRRGESPLHF
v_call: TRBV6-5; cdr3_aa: CASSYGQQSYEQYF
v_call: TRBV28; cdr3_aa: CASSLGGRAFLRSYEQYF
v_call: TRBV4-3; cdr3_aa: CASSQGTSTYNEQFF